This T cell receptor beta chain emerged from a study of T-cell memory formation after mild COVID-19. The table lists this clonotype with a few counts. TCRdb used MiXCR to reprocess the 5' RACE reads, holding one entry per CDR3 protein. The sample shows a few hundred thousand distinct CDR3 sequences, 8.5% to 9.5% of them seen only once. From germline, CDR1 is SGHTA and CDR2 FQGNSA. V was trimmed by 2 bases and J by 0 bases, leaving 9 bases between them. The CDR3 has 15 residues. This receptor was identified in a man between 18 and 35 years old who had mild COVID-19 (a few samples of this study predate the infection). Cell type and time point are not known. Input material: PBMCs or a T cell subset sorted from them (not recorded which). The genes are TRBV7-2 and TRBJ2-3; TRBD1 or TRBD2 may be the D gene (6 bases each). The CDR3 DNA sequence: TGTGCCAGCAGCTTACGGGGGCCTAGCACAGATACGCAGTATTTT. It specifies CASSLRGPSTDTQYF.